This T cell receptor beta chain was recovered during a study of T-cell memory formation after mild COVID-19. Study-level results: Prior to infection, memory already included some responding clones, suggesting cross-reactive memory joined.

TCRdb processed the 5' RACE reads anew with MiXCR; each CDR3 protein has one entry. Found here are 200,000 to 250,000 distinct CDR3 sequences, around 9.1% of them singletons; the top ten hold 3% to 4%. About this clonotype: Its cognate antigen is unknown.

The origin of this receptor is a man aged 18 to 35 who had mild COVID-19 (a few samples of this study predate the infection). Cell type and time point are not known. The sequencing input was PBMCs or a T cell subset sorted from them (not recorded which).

In nucleotides, the CDR3 is TGTGCCAGCAGGCAGGGGGAAGAGACCCAGTACTTC. The encoded protein is CASRQGEETQYF. The gene calls are TRBV12-3 or TRBV12-4 and TRBJ2-5, with TRBD1 matching over 7 bases. The CDR3 extends over 12 amino acids. After removal of 6 bases from V and 3 bases from J, the junction contained 1 base not matched to a gene.